One sample yielded the 11 T cell receptor beta chains listed below, sequenced in a study of blood T cells in healthy people across ages. A sample-barcoded 5' primer and a J-beta primer mix were used in a second PCR of about 7 to 12 cycles. TCRdb fed the 5' RACE reads into MiXCR, producing one record per CDR3 protein. The table shows 1,500,000 or so distinct CDR3 sequences, with 59% occurring only once. The sequencing sample was made of blood. These receptors all come from a man between 18 and 35 years old in good health.

This clonotype was found once. The chain couples TRBV2 to TRBJ2-5; no firm D call. Trimming cost V 7 bases and J 11 bases, with 14 bases left between them. This CDR3 is built from 11 residues. The V gene's germline CDR1 is SNHLY and CDR2 FYNNEI. CDR3 region: CASKLANEQYF. In DNA, the CDR3 is TGTGCCAGCAAACTCGCCAATGAGCAGTACTTC.

The J gene is TRBJ2-7, the V gene TRBV6-2 or TRBV6-3; 7 bases fit TRBD1. This CDR3 has 16 amino acids. The germline V gene has CDR1 MNHEY and CDR2 SVGEGT. V was clipped by 2 bases and J by 2 bases; unmatched bases: 9. DNA for the CDR3: TGTGCCAGCAGTTACCGCGGACAGGACGGACCCTACGAGCAGTACTTC. It translates to CASSYRGQDGPYEQYF.

This clonotype was counted only a few times. The chain joins TRBV29-1 to TRBJ2-6; TRBD2 matches at 8 bases. The V segment lost 3 bases and the J segment 4 bases; nucleotides outside the gene matches: 5. This CDR3 comprises 15 residues. Germline values: CDR1 SQVTM, CDR2 ANQGSEA. The CDR3 is CSVDLAGAGANVLTF. The CDR3 bases are TGCAGCGTTGACCTAGCGGGTGCGGGGGCCAACGTCCTGACTTTC.

V usage is TRBV20-1 and J usage is TRBJ2-1; TRBD1 is a possible D gene (6 bases). CDR1 is DFQATT, CDR2 SNEGSKA, per germline (reference sequence). This CDR3 has 16 residues. The germline V and J ends were trimmed by 1 base and 0 bases, with 13 bases remaining between them. In DNA form, the CDR3 reads TGCAGTGCTAGAGGCTGGGGGCCCCACTCCTACAATGAGCAGTTCTTC. It encodes CSARGWGPHSYNEQFF.

This clonotype was recorded a few times. The CDR3 is CASSFGRGRTGELFF. The CDR3 DNA reads as TGCGCCAGCAGCTTTGGCAGGGGGCGTACCGGGGAGCTGTTTTTT. The V and J genes are TRBV5-1 and TRBJ2-2; 8 bases agree with TRBD1. CDR1 is SGHRS, CDR2 YFSETQ, per germline. The junction had 5 bases not matched to a gene; V was cut back by 2 bases and J by 5 bases. The CDR3 contains 15 residues.

This clonotype was observed a few times. The gene calls are TRBV29-1 and TRBJ2-7; D is tentatively TRBD1 or TRBD2 (5 bases each). The germline gives CDR1 SQVTM, CDR2 ANQGSEA. The CDR3 extends over 15 amino acids. The V and J ends lost 5 bases and 7 bases respectively, with 24 bases between them. The CDR3 loop is CSVRGDGTYPREQYF. The DNA of the CDR3 is TGCAGCGTTCGCGGAGACGGGACCTACCCGAGGGAGCAGTACTTC.

The chain combines TRBV12-3 or TRBV12-4 with TRBJ1-2; no reliable D call. This CDR3 is built from 14 residues. Trimming took 5 bases from V and 6 from J, leaving 16 bases between them. CDR3 nucleotides: TGTGCCAGCAGTCTTTCGATTCTGTTAAATGGCTACACCTTC. Protein: CASSLSILLNGYTF.

This clonotype was detected only once. Written as DNA, the CDR3 is TGCAGTGCCCCCCAGGGAGGGAGCAATCAGCCCCAGCATTTT. Amino acids: CSAPQGGSNQPQHF. The chain joins TRBV20-1 to TRBJ1-5, with a weak D call TRBD1 (5 bases). This CDR3 contains 14 residues. V shed 6 bases and J shed 1 base, with 13 bases lying between them. The germline gives CDR1 DFQATT, CDR2 SNEGSKA (reference sequence).

V usage is TRBV4-3 and J usage is TRBJ2-1; TRBD2 agrees at 7 bases. CDR3 length: 19 residues. CDR1 and CDR2 from the germline V gene are LGHNA and YSLEER. V was clipped by 0 bases and J by 5 bases; unmatched bases: 16. The CDR3 sequence is CASSQDRSSGLLKDNEQFF. The CDR3 coding sequence is TGCGCCAGCAGCCAAGATCGGAGTAGCGGGCTACTTAAGGACAATGAGCAGTTCTTC.

This clonotype was observed a single time. The chain employs TRBV6-5 and TRBJ2-2, with D tentatively TRBD2 (6 bases). Trimming stripped 6 bases from V and 5 bases from J, with 16 bases between. This CDR3 has 15 residues. CDR1 and CDR2 (germline): MNHEY, SVGAGI. CDR3 loop: CASRPGLFGTGELFF. CDR3 DNA sequence: TGTGCCAGCAGGCCGGGACTTTTCGGTACCGGGGAGCTGTTTTTT.

CDR3 coding DNA: TGTGCCAGCAGCTTAAAGCTCGTTGGAAGTATGGCTCATGAGCAGTTCTTC. Translating it yields CASSLKLVGSMAHEQFF. The rearrangement uses TRBV7-2 and TRBJ2-1; D ambiguous. V dropped 2 bases and J dropped 8 bases, with 22 bases sitting between them. Germline CDR1 SGHTA, CDR2 FQGNSA. CDR3 length: 17 residues.